This is a list of T cell receptor beta chains from one sample in a study of response to subunit inactivated influenza vaccine. TCRdb independently ran MiXCR on the RT-PCR reads; one entry per CDR3 protein. The sample records about 700,000 distinct CDR3 sequences, roughly 14% being singletons. This material consisted of PBMCs from blood, taken approximately 15 days before vaccination. These receptors were obtained from a man over 45 who received an inactivated influenza vaccine. The CDR3 runs from the conserved cysteine through the conserved F or W. Fields, in order: CDR3 protein, CDR3 DNA, CDR3 length, D gene, J gene, clone size, V gene. D genes are given only for firm matches. Some rows have no size entry. The others give once, few or many, or a class for an expanded clone.

CSATLAQGSNQPQHF TGCAGTGCTACGCTGGCCCAAGGCAGCAATCAGCCCCAGCATTTT 15 NA TRBJ1-5 many TRBV20-1
CASSLAESTYNEQFF TGCGCCAGCAGCTTGGCTGAGTCCACCTACAATGAGCAGTTCTTC 15 NA TRBJ2-1 few TRBV5-1
CASSGDPLGLTGELFF TGTGCCAGCAGCGGCGACCCCTTGGGGCTAACCGGGGAGCTGTTTTTT 16 NA TRBJ2-2 NA TRBV5-6
CSAPRQGANQPQHF TGCAGTGCCCCCCGACAGGGGGCGAATCAGCCCCAGCATTTT 14 TRBD1 TRBJ1-5 many TRBV20-1
CASSLYGGGTEYGYTF TGTGCCAGCAGCTTATACGGGGGGGGGACAGAGTATGGCTACACCTTC 16 TRBD1 TRBJ1-2 NA TRBV7-8
CASSQDRSVGLTDTQYF TGCGCCAGCAGCCAAGATCGCTCCGTAGGACTCACAGATACGCAGTATTTT 17 NA TRBJ2-3 many TRBV4-1
CASSLYGSTYEQYF TGTGCCAGCAGCTTATACGGTTCTACCTACGAGCAGTACTTC 14 NA TRBJ2-7 many TRBV7-2
CASSVRAWDLGYTF TGTGCCAGCAGCGTCAGGGCGTGGGATTTGGGCTACACCTTC 14 NA TRBJ1-2 NA TRBV13
CATSDADRAYGYTF TGTGCCACCAGTGATGCCGACAGGGCCTATGGCTACACCTTC 14 TRBD1 TRBJ1-2 NA TRBV24-1
CASRSGTLHEYF TGTGCCAGCAGGTCCGGGACGCTTCACGAGTACTTC 12 NA TRBJ2-7 NA TRBV27
CASSQGASGSTADTQYF TGTGCCAGCAGTCAAGGGGCTAGCGGGAGTACGGCAGATACGCAGTATTTT 17 TRBD2 TRBJ2-3 once TRBV7-3
CASRSQTGTGVWPTWETQYF TGTGCCAGCAGATCCCAAACCGGGACAGGGGTTTGGCCAACATGGGAGACCCAGTACTTC 20 TRBD1 TRBJ2-5 few TRBV7-9
CASSRQEEVLNSPLHF TGTGCCAGCAGTCGACAGGAAGAGGTCCTCAATTCACCCCTCCACTTT 16 NA TRBJ1-6 few TRBV3-1
CASSLIGTGGTYEQYF TGTGCCAGCAGCCTGATTGGGACAGGGGGAACGTACGAGCAGTACTTC 16 TRBD1 TRBJ2-7 NA TRBV27
CASSSGTGQGYTF TGTGCCAGCAGTTCCGGGACAGGGCAGGGCTACACCTTC 13 TRBD1 TRBJ1-2 NA TRBV28
CASSPRHSESEQYF TGTGCCAGCTCACCACGCCACAGTGAAAGCGAGCAGTACTTC 14 NA TRBJ2-7 many TRBV18
CASSLAGLGAADEQFF TGTGCCAGCAGTTTAGCGGGACTAGGGGCTGCGGATGAGCAGTTCTTC 16 TRBD2 TRBJ2-1 few TRBV12-3/TRBV12-4
CASKSISGRETQYF TGTGCCAGCAAGTCCATTAGCGGGAGGGAGACCCAGTACTTC 14 TRBD2 TRBJ2-5 NA TRBV2
CASSRGLAGDGEQFF TGCGCCAGCAGCCGGGGACTAGCGGGAGATGGTGAGCAGTTCTTC 15 TRBD2 TRBJ2-1 few TRBV4-3
CASSHGERTDTQYF TGTGCCAGCAGCCACGGGGAACGCACAGATACGCAGTATTTT 14 NA TRBJ2-3 few TRBV3-1
CASSLPMATNEKLFF TGTGCCAGCAGCCTCCCCATGGCAACTAATGAAAAACTGTTTTTT 15 NA TRBJ1-4 few TRBV25-1
CASSPTRGREQYF TGTGCCAGCAGCCCGACTAGGGGGCGTGAGCAGTACTTC 13 NA TRBJ2-7 few TRBV9
CASSLGVAGDYEQYF TGCGCCAGCAGCTTGGGGGTAGCGGGAGACTACGAGCAGTACTTC 15 TRBD2 TRBJ2-7 few TRBV5-1
CASTGGSNNQPQHF TGTGCCAGTACCGGTGGCAGTAACAATCAGCCCCAGCATTTT 14 NA TRBJ1-5 few TRBV19
CASSLRTVTDTQYF TGTGCCAGCAGCCTCCGGACAGTAACAGATACGCAGTATTTT 14 NA TRBJ2-3 NA TRBV14
CASSLSLGEAPYEQYF TGCGCCAGCAGCCTAAGCCTCGGGGAAGCCCCCTACGAGCAGTACTTC 16 NA TRBJ2-7 NA TRBV5-1
CASSQAGLDYEQYF TGTGCCAGCAGCCAGGCCGGGTTAGACTACGAGCAGTACTTC 14 NA TRBJ2-7 few TRBV4-2
CASIQGQGNYEQYF TGTGCCAGCATACAAGGACAGGGAAACTACGAGCAGTACTTC 14 TRBD1 TRBJ2-7 NA TRBV7-9
CASKQDRDEQFF TGTGCCAGCAAACAGGACAGGGATGAGCAGTTCTTC 12 TRBD1 TRBJ2-1 few TRBV12-3/TRBV12-4
CASSPSQTYEQYF TGTGCCAGCTCACCAAGCCAGACCTACGAGCAGTACTTC 13 NA TRBJ2-7 NA TRBV18
CASSRTSGSYNEQFF TGTGCCAGCAGCAGGACTAGCGGTTCCTACAATGAGCAGTTCTTC 15 TRBD2 TRBJ2-1 many TRBV28
CASTQAGHTIEQYF TGTGCCAGCACGCAGGCGGGACACACTATAGAGCAGTACTTC 14 NA TRBJ2-7 NA TRBV7-2
CASRIDRRVETQYF TGCGCCAGCAGGATCGACAGGCGTGTAGAGACCCAGTACTTC 14 NA TRBJ2-5 NA TRBV4-3
CSARRQGAFNEQFF TGCAGTGCTAGGAGGCAGGGGGCCTTTAATGAGCAGTTCTTC 14 TRBD1 TRBJ2-1 NA TRBV20-1
CASRSFSSGGVVETQYF TGCGCCAGCCGGAGTTTCTCTAGCGGGGGGGTTGTTGAGACCCAGTACTTC 17 TRBD2 TRBJ2-5 NA TRBV5-1